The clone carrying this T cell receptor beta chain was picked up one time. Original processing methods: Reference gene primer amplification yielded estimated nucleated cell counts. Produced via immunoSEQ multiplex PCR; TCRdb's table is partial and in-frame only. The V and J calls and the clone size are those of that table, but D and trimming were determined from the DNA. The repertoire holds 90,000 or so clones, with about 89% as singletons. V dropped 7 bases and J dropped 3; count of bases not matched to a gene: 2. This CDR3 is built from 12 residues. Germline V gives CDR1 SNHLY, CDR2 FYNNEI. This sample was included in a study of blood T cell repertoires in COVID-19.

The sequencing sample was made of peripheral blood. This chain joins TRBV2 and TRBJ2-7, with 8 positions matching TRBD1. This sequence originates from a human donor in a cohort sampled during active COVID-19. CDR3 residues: CASKDRVYEQYF. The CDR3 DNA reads TGTGCCAGCAAGGACAGGGTCTACGAGCAGTACTTC.